This T cell receptor (beta chain) derives from a study of beta chain features in type 1 diabetes (dated by TCRdb to 2017 to 2018). Regarding the research as a whole: Patients and healthy donors did not differ in mean age, gender distribution, total cell number or subset yield. A total of 85 million to 140 million sorted cells were examined across all samples, and a strong correlation was observed between cell number per subset and RNA yield. In the study, recently diagnosed type 1 diabetes patients and matched healthy donors were compared on the TCRB repertoires of their sorted circulating CD4+ T cell subsets. Regulatory and stem cell-like memory subsets were obtained from only 8 patients and roughly eight healthy donors, while naive and central memory subsets were obtained from all 28 donors.

Each donor gave one peripheral blood draw, approximately 0.11 L on average, collected into heparinised tubes. Naive, central memory, regulatory and stem cell-like memory CD4+ T cells were sorted on a BD FACSAria II using a panel including CD45RO, CCR7, CD25, CD127, CD95 and CD27. Every sorted population had a purity above 95%. PBMCs were isolated immediately by Lymphoprep density gradient centrifugation and stained directly without culture. So that batch effects would be minimized, each experiment stained and sorted samples in pairs, pairing one healthy donor with one patient. This clone was picked up a small number of times. Its antigen target is currently unknown. Nothing much larger sits one base from this clone, and base qualities are not available. Summary of the overall study and its limitations: In all four CD4+ subsets, TCRB CDR3 length was moderately but significantly shorter in type 1 diabetes patients. At VDJ recombination sites, type 1 diabetes patients had fewer insertions and more deleted nucleotides, which implies abnormalities in thymic rearrangement. The naive, central memory and regulatory TCRB repertoires appeared to resemble one another more closely among patients than among healthy donors. Sequencing cDNA rather than genomic DNA could over-represent highly expressing activated cells, although activation and CD3 levels did not differ between groups. PCR may preferentially amplify shorter templates, but because patient and control samples were amplified and corrected together, any resulting skew would affect both groups equally. Only small numbers of individuals were included in the HLA sub-analyses, which left unresolved whether HLA type had any influence on TCRB rearrangement.

The High Capacity cDNA Reverse Transcription Kit was used to reverse transcribe all of the isolated RNA, meaning that expressed TCRB transcripts were what got sequenced. Naive, central memory and regulatory T cell samples underwent deep immunoSEQ sequencing, averaging about 3.57 million total reads per sample. Sorted cells were lysed in RLT buffer and RNA was extracted with DNase-treated RNeasy Micro or Mini kits, depending on cell number. Each cell subset was processed separately to prevent cross-contamination, with patient and healthy donor samples processed together. TCRB sequences were amplified from cDNA with the immunoSEQ multiplex PCR, producing 87-bp fragments spanning the CDR3 region. Sequencing of the amplicons was performed on the Illumina HiSeq platform. For the original study's pipeline: PCR bias was corrected computationally using synthetic template baselines, and reads within Hamming distance 2 were collapsed, with unmergeable singletons discarded. Reads were aligned to IMGT to assign V, D and J genes, CDR3 length, and insertions or deletions at six rearrangement sites. Within each subset, clonotype counts were normalized to sorted cell number, after which true diversity and Gini coefficients were computed with the tcR R package. The overlap coefficient, calculated on TCRB nucleotide sequences, was used to measure repertoire sharing. This immuneACCESS table, as held by TCRdb, lists in-frame sequences with V and J called but not all clones. Of the missing ones, under half trace to an unresolved V gene in checked studies; the others have no known cause. For V, J and clone size, that table is used; D and trimming come from the DNA. Counted in this sample were 150,000 to 170,000 clones; approximately 8.1% of them appeared once. The top ten constitute 0.5% to 0.65% of the sample.

In the germline V gene (reference sequence), CDR1 corresponds to MNHNY and CDR2 to SVGAGI. Measured from the cysteine to the phenylalanine, the CDR3 is 13 residues long. CDR3 DNA is the only sequence kept; it has 39 bases, read in frame from the first base. V was cut back by 0 bases and J by 6 bases, leaving a gap of 7 bases between them. The TCR was taken from a man aged 18 to 35 in good health. The sequencing sample was made of central memory CD4+ T cells from blood. The sequence links TRBV6-6 to TRBJ2-3; no D gene is confidently identified. The DNA sequence reads TGTGCCAGCAGTTACTCATACGGGGATACGCAGTATTTT. This translates into CASSYSYGDTQYF.